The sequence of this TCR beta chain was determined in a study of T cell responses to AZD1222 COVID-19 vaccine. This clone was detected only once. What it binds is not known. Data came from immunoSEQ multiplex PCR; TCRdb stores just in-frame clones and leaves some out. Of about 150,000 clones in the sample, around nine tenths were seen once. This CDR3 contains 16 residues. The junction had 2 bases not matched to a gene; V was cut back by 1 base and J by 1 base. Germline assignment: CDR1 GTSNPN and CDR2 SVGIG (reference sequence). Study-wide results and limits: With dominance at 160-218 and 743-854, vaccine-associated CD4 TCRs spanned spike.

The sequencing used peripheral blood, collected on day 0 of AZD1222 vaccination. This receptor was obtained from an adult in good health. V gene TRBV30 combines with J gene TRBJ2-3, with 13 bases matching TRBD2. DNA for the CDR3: TGTGCCTGGAGTGCTGGACTAGCGGGGGGCACAGATACGCAGTATTTT. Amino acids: CAWSAGLAGGTDTQYF. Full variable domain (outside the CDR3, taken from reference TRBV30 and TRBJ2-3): SQTIHQWPATLVQPVGSPLSLECTVEGTSNPNLYWYRQAAGRGLQLLFYSVGIGQISSEVPQNLSASRPQDRQFILSSKKLLLSDSGFYLCAWSAGLAGGTDTQYFGPGTRLTVL.